The clone carrying this T cell receptor (beta chain) has a handful of counts. Unique molecular identifiers were used in preparing the TCRbeta library. TCRdb called the PCR reads again in MiXCR, with one record for every CDR3 protein. The data hold around 480,000 distinct CDR3 sequences, with about 31% observed a single time. The CDR3 contains 15 residues. Germline assignment: CDR1 DFQATT and CDR2 SNEGSKA (reference sequence). The V segment lost 4 bases and the J segment 7 bases; nucleotides outside the gene matches: 10. This sample was taken from a study of T-cell reconstitution after alpha-beta-depleted transplantation in children.

The sample here was PBMCs from the stem cell graft donor, taken from the stem cell graft. The receptor comes from a human donor who donated a stem cell graft to a child with aplastic anemia. The chain combines TRBV20-1 with TRBJ2-1, with TRBD1 matching over 10 bases. The CDR3 DNA sequence: TGCAGTGCTACGACCGGGACAGGGGTCATTAATGAGCAGTTCTTC. It is translated as CSATTGTGVINEQFF.